The 14 T cell receptor beta chains given below trace back to one sample, sequenced in a study of T cell clusters in autoimmune cytopenias. One tube held mixed TRB-A and TRB-B primer pools for touch-down PCR. TCRdb re-called the multiplex PCR reads, yielding one record per CDR3 amino acid sequence without DNA. The repertoire table contains 7,000 to 10,000 distinct CDR3 sequences. TRB was amplified from approximately 230 ng of peripheral blood genomic DNA per sample. The sequenced sample consisted of peripheral blood. These receptors were collected from a human donor with an autoimmune cytopenia or autoimmune hepatitis (not recorded which).

By frequency, this clonotype registers medium-sized. The chain is built from TRBV5-6 and TRBJ1-4. This CDR3 has 12 residues. Germline V gives CDR1 SGHDT, CDR2 YYEEEE. The CDR3 loop is CASSLGTIGLFF.

The chain employs TRBV12-3 or TRBV12-4 and TRBJ2-2; TCRdb returns TRBD1, unconfirmable since there is no DNA. This CDR3 comprises 17 residues. The CDR3 spells CASSANRDGANTGELFF.

This clonotype registers medium-sized (0.01 to 0.1%) by frequency. The chain is built from TRBV19 and TRBJ1-3. From germline, CDR1 is LNHDA and CDR2 SQIVND (reference sequence). This CDR3 is 14 amino acids long. The CDR3: CASSVTGTSDTIYF.

J is TRBJ1-3 and V is TRBV19. The CDR3 loop spans 14 amino acids. Per the germline V gene, CDR1 is LNHDA and CDR2 is SQIVND (reference sequence). CDR3 region: CASSMVSSGNTIYF.

V and J are TRBV27 and TRBJ2-7; TCRdb names TRBD1, which stays unverified in the absence of DNA. Germline CDR1 MNHEY, CDR2 SMNVEV (reference sequence). This CDR3 is built from 14 residues. The CDR3 here is CASSPLSGHYEQYF.

According to its frequency, this clonotype is medium-sized. The chain joins TRBV30 to TRBJ2-5; TCRdb's D gene call, TRBD2, goes unchecked for lack of DNA. Germline V gene sequence: CDR1 GTSNPN, CDR2 SVGIG (reference sequence). This CDR3 has 14 residues. CDR3 in amino acids: CAWTAGTSPETQYF.

The CDR3 reads CASSVGAGLFF. This sequence joins TRBV6-1 and TRBJ1-4; TCRdb names TRBD1, which stays unverified in the absence of DNA. The germline CDR1 and CDR2 sequences are MNHNS and SASEGT. The CDR3 has 11 amino acids.

The rearrangement links TRBV12-3 or TRBV12-4 to TRBJ1-2. The CDR3 runs 14 residues. CDR3 amino acids: CASSLRRERNGYTF.

This chain's CDR3 is CASSLQGARYNEQFF. The chain recombines TRBV27 with TRBJ2-1; TCRdb lists TRBD1, though no DNA is available to test this call. Per germline, CDR1 MNHEY and CDR2 SMNVEV (reference sequence). The CDR3 covers 15 residues.

This clonotype ranks as medium-sized in terms of frequency. Here the CDR3 reads CASSFSGDSSYNSPLHF. The gene calls are TRBV12-3 or TRBV12-4 and TRBJ1-6; as DNA is missing, the TRBD1 call by TCRdb cannot be tested. CDR3 length equals 17 residues.

This clonotype ranks as medium-sized (0.01 to 0.1%) in terms of frequency. The chain employs TRBV6-4 and TRBJ1-5; the D call from TCRdb, TRBD1, cannot be confirmed without DNA. Germline CDR1 and CDR2: MRHNA and SNTAGT. The CDR3 contains 15 residues. The chain's CDR3 is CASSEQGESNQPQHF.

The chain has TRBV6-1 and TRBJ2-7; the D gene TCRdb calls, TRBD2, cannot be checked with no DNA. The CDR3 contains 14 residues. CDR1 is MNHNS, CDR2 SASEGT, per germline. CDR3 sequence reads: CASSEAGLSYEQYF.

This clonotype counts as medium-sized (0.01 to 0.1%) by frequency. CDR3 region: CASRPSRQGGNQPQHF. This sequence joins TRBV19 and TRBJ1-5; TCRdb indicates TRBD1, and absent DNA this call remains unverified. This CDR3 contains 16 residues. CDR1 is LNHDA and CDR2 is SQIVND in the germline V gene (reference sequence).

This clonotype is deemed medium-sized by its frequency. This chain links TRBV30 with TRBJ2-2; checking the TCRdb D call of TRBD1 is not possible without DNA. Germline V CDR1 and CDR2: GTSNPN, SVGIG (reference sequence). The CDR3 loop spans 14 amino acids. The CDR3: CAWRQTGNTGELFF.